One sample yielded the 8 T cell receptor beta chains listed below, sequenced in a study of T cells after posttransplantation cyclophosphamide. Cyclophosphamide on days +3 and +4 followed busulfan-fludarabine conditioning and a marrow graft. Measured with immunoSEQ multiplex PCR; TCRdb has only the in-frame clones, and not every one. The table lists 15,000 to 20,000 clones, more than 60% of them singletons. The source material was CD8+ T cells sorted from PBMCs, sampled roughly 250 weeks after a stem cell transplant with posttransplant cyclophosphamide. The receptors originated from a female patient in her 40s who received an allogeneic stem cell transplant from a related donor, was CMV-positive, and had no GVHD. T cells may partly derive from the graft donor.

The chain uses TRBV7-9 and TRBJ1-4; D is unclear. Trimming pared 1 base from V and 6 bases from J, leaving 18 bases between. Germline CDR1 and CDR2: SEHNR and FQNEAQ (reference sequence). This CDR3 is built from 17 residues. CDR3 in amino acids: CASSLDGLGSSDEKLFF. Written as DNA, the CDR3 is TGTGCCAGCAGCTTAGACGGGCTGGGGAGTTCGGATGAAAAACTGTTTTTT.

The chain combines TRBV16 with TRBJ1-1; tentatively, D is TRBD1 (5 bases). CDR3 size: 13 residues. Germline lookup yields CDR1 KGHSY and CDR2 FQNENV. V dropped 4 bases and J dropped 1 base, with 7 bases sitting between them. In DNA, the CDR3 is TGTGCCAGCAGCCCTCAGGGGAACACTGAAGCTTTCTTT. It codes for CASSPQGNTEAFF.

The V gene is TRBV7-2, the J gene TRBJ2-5, with a weak D call TRBD2 (6 bases). Germline CDR1 reads SGHTA; CDR2 reads FQGNSA. The CDR3 runs to 14 residues. Trimming cost V 5 bases and J 5 bases, with 15 bases left between them. CDR3 in DNA: TGTGCCAGCAGCAACGTCCTAGCGAAGGAGACCCAGTACTTC. Its translation is CASSNVLAKETQYF.

This clone has just one count. The gene calls are TRBV29-1 and TRBJ2-5, with TRBD1 as a possible D gene (6 bases). The germline CDR1 and CDR2 sequences are SQVTM and ANQGSEA. This CDR3 region has 12 residues. V was cut by 4 bases and J by 3 bases, with 9 bases left in between. As DNA, the CDR3 is TGCAGCGTTGTGGGGGCCGAAGAGACCCAGTACTTC. Residues: CSVVGAEETQYF.

This clone has a handful of counts. J is TRBJ2-2 and V is TRBV7-2; unclear D gene. This CDR3 has 11 amino acids. The ends were cut back, 5 bases at V and 7 bases at J, with 5 bases in the middle. From germline, CDR1 is SGHTA and CDR2 FQGNSA. CDR3 coding DNA: TGTGCCAGCAGCCTTATCGGGGAGCTGTTTTTT. Translated: CASSLIGELFF.

The genes are TRBV7-3 and TRBJ2-1; 7 bases match TRBD2. The V segment lost 2 bases and the J segment 7 bases; nucleotides outside the gene matches: 5. Per the germline V gene, CDR1 is SGHTA and CDR2 is FQGTGA. CDR3 length: 14 residues. The CDR3 DNA reads as TGTGCCAGCAGCTTAGCGGGGGAAAGGAATGAGCAGTTCTTC. Translation: CASSLAGERNEQFF.

V is TRBV11-2 and J is TRBJ2-1, with 13 bases identical to TRBD2. Germline V gene data show CDR1 as SGHAT and CDR2 as FQNNGV. This CDR3 has 18 amino acids. Unmatched junction bases numbered 9, after V lost 1 base and J lost 6 bases. The chain's CDR3 is CASSLGLAGGVLGNEQFF. The CDR3, as DNA: TGTGCCAGCAGCTTAGGACTAGCGGGGGGTGTCCTCGGCAATGAGCAGTTCTTC.

The CDR3 protein is CASSQDHLGQAYEQYF. The CDR3 bases are TGCGCCAGCAGCCAAGATCATTTGGGACAGGCCTACGAGCAGTACTTC. The chain carries TRBV4-3 and TRBJ2-7, with 8 bases that match TRBD1. The germline CDR1 and CDR2 sequences are LGHNA and YSLEER. The CDR3 totals 16 residues. The J segment lost 2 bases and the V segment lost 0 bases, leaving 6 bases of the junction unmatched.